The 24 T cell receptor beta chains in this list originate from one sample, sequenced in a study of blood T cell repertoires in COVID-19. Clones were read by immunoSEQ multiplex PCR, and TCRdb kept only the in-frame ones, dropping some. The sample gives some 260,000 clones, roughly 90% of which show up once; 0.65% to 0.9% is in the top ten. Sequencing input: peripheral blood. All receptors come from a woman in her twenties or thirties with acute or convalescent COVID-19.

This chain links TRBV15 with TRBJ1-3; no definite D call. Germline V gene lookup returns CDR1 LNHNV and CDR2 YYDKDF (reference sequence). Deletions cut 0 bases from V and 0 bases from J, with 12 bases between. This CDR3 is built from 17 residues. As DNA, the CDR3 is TGTGCCACCAGCAGAGAAATACCAGGCCACTCTGGAAACACCATATATTTT. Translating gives CATSREIPGHSGNTIYF.

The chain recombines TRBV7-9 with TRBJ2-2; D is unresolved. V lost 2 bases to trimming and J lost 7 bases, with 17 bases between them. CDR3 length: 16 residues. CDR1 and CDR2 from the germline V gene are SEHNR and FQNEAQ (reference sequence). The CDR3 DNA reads TGTGCCAGCAGCTTAACCAAGACGGAGCTTAGCGGGGAGCTGTTTTTT. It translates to CASSLTKTELSGELFF.

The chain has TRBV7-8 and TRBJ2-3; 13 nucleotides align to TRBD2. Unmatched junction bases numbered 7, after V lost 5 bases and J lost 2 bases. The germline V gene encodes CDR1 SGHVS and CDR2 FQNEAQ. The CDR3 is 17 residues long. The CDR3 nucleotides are TGTGCCAGCAGCCCGACAGGACTAGCGGGAGACACAGATACGCAGTATTTT. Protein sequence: CASSPTGLAGDTDTQYF.

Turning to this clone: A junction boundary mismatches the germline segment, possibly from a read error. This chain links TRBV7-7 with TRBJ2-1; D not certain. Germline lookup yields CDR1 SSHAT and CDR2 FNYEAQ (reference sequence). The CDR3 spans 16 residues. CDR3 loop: CASSLSARPSYNEQFF. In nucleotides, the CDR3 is TGTGCTAGCAGCTTAAGTGCGAGGCCCTCCTACAATGAGCAGTTCTTC.

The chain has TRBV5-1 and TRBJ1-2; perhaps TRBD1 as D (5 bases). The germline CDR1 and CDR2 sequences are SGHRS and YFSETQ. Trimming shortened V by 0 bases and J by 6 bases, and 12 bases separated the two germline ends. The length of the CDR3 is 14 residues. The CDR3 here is CASSLAAGSNGYTF. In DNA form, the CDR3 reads TGCGCCAGCAGCTTGGCTGCAGGGTCTAATGGCTACACCTTC.

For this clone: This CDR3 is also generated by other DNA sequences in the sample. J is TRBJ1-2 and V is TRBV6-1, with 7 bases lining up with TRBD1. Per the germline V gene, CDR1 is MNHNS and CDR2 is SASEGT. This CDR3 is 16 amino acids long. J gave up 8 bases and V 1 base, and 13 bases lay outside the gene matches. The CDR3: CASSEGIRGLSSGYTF. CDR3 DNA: TGTGCCAGCAGTGAAGGAATTAGGGGGCTATCTTCGGGCTACACCTTC.

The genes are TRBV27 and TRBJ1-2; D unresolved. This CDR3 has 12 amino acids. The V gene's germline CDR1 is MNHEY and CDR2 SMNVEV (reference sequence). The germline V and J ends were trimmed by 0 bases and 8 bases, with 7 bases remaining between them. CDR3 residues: CASSLSGAGYTF. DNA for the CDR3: TGTGCCAGCAGTTTATCCGGTGCGGGCTACACCTTC.

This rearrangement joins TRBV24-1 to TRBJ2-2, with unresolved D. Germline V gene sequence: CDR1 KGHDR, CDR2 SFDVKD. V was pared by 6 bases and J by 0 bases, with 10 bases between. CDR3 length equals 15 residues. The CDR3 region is CATSWARTNTGELFF. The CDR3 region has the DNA TGTGCCACCAGTTGGGCCAGGACGAACACCGGGGAGCTGTTTTTT.

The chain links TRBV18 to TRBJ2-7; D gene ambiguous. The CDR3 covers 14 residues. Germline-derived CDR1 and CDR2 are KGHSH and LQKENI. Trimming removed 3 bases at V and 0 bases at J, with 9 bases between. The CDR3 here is CASSPGLSSYEQYF. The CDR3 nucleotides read TGTGCCAGCTCACCTGGTCTAAGCTCCTACGAGCAGTACTTC.

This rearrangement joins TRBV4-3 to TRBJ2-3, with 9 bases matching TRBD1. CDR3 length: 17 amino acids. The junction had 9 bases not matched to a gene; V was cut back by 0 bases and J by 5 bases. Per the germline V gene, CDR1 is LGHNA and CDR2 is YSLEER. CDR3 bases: TGCGCCAGCAGCCAAGATTATAGTGGGACAGGGTTAGATACGCAGTATTTT. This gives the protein CASSQDYSGTGLDTQYF.

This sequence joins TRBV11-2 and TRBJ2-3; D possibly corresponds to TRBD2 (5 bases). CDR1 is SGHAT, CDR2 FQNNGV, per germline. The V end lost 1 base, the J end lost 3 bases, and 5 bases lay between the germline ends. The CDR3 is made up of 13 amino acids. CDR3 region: CASSLAGTDTQYF. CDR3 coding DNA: TGTGCCAGCAGCTTAGCGGGAACAGATACGCAGTATTTT. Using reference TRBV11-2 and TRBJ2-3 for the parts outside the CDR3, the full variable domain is EAGVAQSPRYKIIEKRQSVAFWCNPISGHATLYWYQQILGQGPKLLIQFQNNGVVDDSQLPKDRFSAERLKGVDSTLKIQPAKLEDSAVYLCASSLAGTDTQYFGPGTRLTVL.

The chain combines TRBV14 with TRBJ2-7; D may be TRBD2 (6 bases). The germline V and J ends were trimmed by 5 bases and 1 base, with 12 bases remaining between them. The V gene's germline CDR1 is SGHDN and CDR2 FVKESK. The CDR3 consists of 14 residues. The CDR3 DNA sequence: TGTGCCAGCAGCGCCCGGGACTCGTCCTACGAGCAGTACTTC. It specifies CASSARDSSYEQYF.

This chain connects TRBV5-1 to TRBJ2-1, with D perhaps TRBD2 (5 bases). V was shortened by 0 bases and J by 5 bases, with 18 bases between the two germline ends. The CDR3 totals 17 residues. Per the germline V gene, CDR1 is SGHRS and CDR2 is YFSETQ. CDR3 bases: TGCGCCAGCAGCTTGGGGACTTTCAGAGACTGGAACAATGAGCAGTTCTTC. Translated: CASSLGTFRDWNNEQFF.

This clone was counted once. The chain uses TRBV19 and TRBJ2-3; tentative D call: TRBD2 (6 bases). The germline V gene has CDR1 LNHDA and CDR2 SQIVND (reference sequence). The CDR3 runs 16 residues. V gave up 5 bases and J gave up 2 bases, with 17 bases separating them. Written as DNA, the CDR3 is TGTGCCAGTAGTCGGATAACGGGACTCCTCACAGATACGCAGTATTTT. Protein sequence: CASSRITGLLTDTQYF.

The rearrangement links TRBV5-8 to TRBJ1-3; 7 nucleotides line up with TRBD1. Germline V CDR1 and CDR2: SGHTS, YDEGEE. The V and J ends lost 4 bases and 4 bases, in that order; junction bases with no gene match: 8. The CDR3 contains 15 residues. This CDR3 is CASSANRGLGNTIYF. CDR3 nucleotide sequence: TGTGCCAGCAGCGCAAACAGGGGATTGGGAAACACCATATATTTT.

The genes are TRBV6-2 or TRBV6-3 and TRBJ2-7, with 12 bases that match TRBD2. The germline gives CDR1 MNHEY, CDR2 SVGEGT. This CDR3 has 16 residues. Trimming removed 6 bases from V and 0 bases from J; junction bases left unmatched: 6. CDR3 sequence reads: CASSLGTSGFSYEQYF. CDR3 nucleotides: TGTGCCAGCAGCCTGGGGACTAGCGGGTTCTCCTACGAGCAGTACTTC.

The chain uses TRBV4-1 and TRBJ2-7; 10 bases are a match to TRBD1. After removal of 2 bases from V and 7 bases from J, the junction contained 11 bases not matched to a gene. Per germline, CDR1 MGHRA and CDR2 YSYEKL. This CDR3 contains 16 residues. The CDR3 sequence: CASSQQQTGGLGEQYF. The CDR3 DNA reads TGCGCCAGCAGCCAACAGCAGACAGGGGGCCTCGGGGAGCAGTACTTC.

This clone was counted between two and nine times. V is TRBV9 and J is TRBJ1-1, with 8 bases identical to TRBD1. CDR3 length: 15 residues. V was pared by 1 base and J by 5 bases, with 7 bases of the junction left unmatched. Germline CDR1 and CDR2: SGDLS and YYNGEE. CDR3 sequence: CASSVQGALGTEAFF. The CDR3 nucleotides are TGTGCCAGCAGCGTACAGGGGGCGCTTGGGACTGAAGCTTTCTTT.

For the CDR3, the DNA is TGTGCCAGCAGCTTACCAGGGGCTAACTATGGCTACACCTTC. It encodes CASSLPGANYGYTF. The chain combines TRBV11-3 with TRBJ1-2; weak D call: TRBD1 (6 bases). Looked up from germline, CDR1 is SGHNT and CDR2 is YENEEA. This CDR3 has 14 residues. V was clipped by 2 bases and J by 0 bases, with 7 bases between them.

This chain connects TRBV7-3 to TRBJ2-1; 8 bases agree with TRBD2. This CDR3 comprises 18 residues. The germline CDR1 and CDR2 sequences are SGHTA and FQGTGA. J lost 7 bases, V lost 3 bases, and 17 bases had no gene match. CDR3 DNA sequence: TGTGCCAGCAGCTTTTCCGTGGCGGGAGGCCTGGGGGGAAATGAGCAGTTCTTC. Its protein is CASSFSVAGGLGGNEQFF.

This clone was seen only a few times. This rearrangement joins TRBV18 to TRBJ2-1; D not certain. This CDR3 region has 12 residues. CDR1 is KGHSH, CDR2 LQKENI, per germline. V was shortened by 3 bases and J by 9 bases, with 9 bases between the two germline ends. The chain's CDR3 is CASSPLWPEQFF. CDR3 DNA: TGTGCCAGCTCACCCCTTTGGCCTGAGCAGTTCTTC.

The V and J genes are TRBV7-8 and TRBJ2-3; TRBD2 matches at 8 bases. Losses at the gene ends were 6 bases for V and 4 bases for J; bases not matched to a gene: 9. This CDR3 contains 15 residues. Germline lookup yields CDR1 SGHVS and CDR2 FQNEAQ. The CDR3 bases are TGTGCCAGCAGAAACAAGCGGGAGATCCCAGATACGCAGTATTTT. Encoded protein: CASRNKREIPDTQYF.

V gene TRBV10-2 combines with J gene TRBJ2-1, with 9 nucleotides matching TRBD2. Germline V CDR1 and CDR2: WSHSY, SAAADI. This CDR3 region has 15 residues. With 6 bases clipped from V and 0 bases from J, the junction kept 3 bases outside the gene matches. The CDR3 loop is CASSLLAGSYNEQFF. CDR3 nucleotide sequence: TGCGCCAGCAGCCTACTAGCGGGCTCCTACAATGAGCAGTTCTTC.

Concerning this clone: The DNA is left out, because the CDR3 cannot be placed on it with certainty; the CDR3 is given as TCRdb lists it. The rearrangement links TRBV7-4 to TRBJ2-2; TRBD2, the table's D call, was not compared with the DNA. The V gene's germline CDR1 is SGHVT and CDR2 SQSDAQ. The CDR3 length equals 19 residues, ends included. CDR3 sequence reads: CASSFSCYRRSRSPGSCFF.